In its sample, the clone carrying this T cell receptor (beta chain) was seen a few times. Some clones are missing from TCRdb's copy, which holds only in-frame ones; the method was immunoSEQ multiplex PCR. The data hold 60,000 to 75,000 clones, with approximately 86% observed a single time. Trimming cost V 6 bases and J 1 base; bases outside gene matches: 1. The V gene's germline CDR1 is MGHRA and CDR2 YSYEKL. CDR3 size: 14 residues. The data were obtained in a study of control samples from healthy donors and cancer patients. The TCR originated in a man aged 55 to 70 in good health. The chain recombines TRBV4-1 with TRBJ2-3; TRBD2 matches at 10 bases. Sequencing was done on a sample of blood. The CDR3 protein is CASRLAGRTDTQYF. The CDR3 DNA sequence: TGCGCCAGCAGACTAGCGGGACGCACAGATACGCAGTATTTT.